This T cell receptor (beta chain) was obtained from a study of tumor-infiltrating lymphocytes in oesophageal squamous cell carcinoma. From germline, CDR1 is SGHTA and CDR2 FQGNSA. The CDR3 has 14 residues. TCRdb re-derived calls from the PCR reads in MiXCR, one entry per CDR3 protein. The table records just over 20,000 distinct CDR3 sequences, 36% of them present only once. The J gene is TRBJ2-5, the V gene TRBV7-2; 7 bases match TRBD1. With the DNA end fitting TRBJ2-1 better, the J assignment may be wrong. The material sequenced was esophageal tumor tissue. This TCR was recovered from a male donor with esophageal squamous cell carcinoma. For the CDR3, the DNA is TGTGCCAGCAGCTTATATCACAGGGGTGATGAGCAGTTCTTC. It translates to CASSLYHRGDEQFF.